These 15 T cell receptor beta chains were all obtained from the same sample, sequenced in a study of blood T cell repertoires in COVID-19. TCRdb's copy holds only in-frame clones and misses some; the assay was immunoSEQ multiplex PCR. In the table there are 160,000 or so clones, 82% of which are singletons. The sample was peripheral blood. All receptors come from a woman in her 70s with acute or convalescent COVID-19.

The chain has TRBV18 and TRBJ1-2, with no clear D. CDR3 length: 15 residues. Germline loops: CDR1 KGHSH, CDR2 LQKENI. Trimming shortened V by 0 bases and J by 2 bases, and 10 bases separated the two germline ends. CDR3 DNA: TGTGCCAGCTCACCACCGGAGGGCGTAAACTATGGCTACACCTTC. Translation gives CASSPPEGVNYGYTF.

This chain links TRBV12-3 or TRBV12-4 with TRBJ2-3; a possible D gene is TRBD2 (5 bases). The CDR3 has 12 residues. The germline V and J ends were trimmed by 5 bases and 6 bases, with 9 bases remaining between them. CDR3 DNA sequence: TGTGCCAGCAGTGCACGAGGGGATACGCAGTATTTT. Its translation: CASSARGDTQYF.

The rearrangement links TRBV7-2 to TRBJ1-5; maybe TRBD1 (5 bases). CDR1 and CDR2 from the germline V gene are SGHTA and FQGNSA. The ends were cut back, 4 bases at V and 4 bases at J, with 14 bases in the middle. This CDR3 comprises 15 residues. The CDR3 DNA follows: TGTGCCAGCAGCTACGACAGAAAACCTAATCAGCCCCAGCATTTT. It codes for CASSYDRKPNQPQHF.

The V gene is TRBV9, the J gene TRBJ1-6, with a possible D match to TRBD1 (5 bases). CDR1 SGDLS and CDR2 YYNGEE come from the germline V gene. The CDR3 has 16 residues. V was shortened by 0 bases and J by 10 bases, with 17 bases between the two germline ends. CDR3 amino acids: CASSVAVGGTGSPLHF. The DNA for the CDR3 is TGTGCCAGCAGCGTAGCTGTCGGGGGGACGGGGTCACCCCTCCACTTT.

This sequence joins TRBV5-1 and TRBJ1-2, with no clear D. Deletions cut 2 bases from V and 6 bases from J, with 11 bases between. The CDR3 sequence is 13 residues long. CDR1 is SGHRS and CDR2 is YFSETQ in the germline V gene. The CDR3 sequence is CASSFGVLDGYTF. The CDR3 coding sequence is TGCGCCAGCAGCTTCGGGGTTTTGGATGGCTACACCTTC.

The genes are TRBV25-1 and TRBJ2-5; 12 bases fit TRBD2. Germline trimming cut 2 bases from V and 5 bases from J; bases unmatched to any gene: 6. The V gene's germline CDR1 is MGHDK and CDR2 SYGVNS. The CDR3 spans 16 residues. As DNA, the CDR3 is TGTGCCAGCAGTGAACACCTAGCGGGGGGGTTGGAGACCCAGTACTTC. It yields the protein CASSEHLAGGLETQYF.

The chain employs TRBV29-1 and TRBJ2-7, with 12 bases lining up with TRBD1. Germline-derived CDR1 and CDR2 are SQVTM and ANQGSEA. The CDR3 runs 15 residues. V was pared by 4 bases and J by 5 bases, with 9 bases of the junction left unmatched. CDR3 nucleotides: TGCAGCGTTGCATCTGGGGGGACAGGGGGCAACGAGCAGTACTTC. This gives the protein CSVASGGTGGNEQYF.

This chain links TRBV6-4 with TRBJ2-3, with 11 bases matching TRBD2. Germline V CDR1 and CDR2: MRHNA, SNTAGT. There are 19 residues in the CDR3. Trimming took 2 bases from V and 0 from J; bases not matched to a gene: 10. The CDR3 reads CASSDPGLAEGGSTDTQYF. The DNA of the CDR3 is TGTGCCAGCAGTGACCCGGGACTAGCGGAGGGCGGTAGCACAGATACGCAGTATTTT.

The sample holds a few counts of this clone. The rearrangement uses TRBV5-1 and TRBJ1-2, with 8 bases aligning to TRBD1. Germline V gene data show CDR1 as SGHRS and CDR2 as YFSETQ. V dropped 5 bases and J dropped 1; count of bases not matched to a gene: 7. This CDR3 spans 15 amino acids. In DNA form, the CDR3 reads TGCGCCAGCAGACAGGGGGAAATTAATAACTATGGCTACACCTTC. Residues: CASRQGEINNYGYTF.

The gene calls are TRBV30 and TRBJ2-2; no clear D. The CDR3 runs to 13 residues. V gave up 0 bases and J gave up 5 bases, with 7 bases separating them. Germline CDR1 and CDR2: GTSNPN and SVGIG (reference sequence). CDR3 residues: CAWSVLGTGELFF. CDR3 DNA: TGTGCCTGGAGTGTTCTAGGTACCGGGGAGCTGTTTTTT.

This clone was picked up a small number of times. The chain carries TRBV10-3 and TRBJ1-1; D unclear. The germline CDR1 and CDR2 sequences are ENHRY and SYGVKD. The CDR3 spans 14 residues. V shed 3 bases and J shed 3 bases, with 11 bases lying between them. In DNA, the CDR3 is TGTGCCATCAGTGACTCCAGAGAGGACACTGAAGCTTTCTTT. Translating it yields CAISDSREDTEAFF.

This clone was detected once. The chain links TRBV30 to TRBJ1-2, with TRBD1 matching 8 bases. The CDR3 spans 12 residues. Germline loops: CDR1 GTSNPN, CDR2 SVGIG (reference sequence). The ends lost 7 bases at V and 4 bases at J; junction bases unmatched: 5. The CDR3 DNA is TGTGCCTCACCAGACAGGGGCTATGGCTACACCTTC. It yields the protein CASPDRGYGYTF.

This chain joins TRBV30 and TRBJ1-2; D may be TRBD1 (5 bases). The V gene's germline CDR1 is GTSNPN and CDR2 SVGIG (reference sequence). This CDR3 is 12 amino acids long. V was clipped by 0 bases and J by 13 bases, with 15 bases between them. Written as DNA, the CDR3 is TGTGCCTGGAGTGTACATTCGACAGCGGGCACCTTC. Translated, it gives CAWSVHSTAGTF.

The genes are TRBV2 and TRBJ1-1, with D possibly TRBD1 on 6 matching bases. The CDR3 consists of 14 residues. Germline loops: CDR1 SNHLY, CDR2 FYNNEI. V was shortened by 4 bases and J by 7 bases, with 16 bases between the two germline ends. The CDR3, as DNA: TGTGCCAGCAGTGGTGAAGGGGGTATAGGTGAAGCTTTCTTT. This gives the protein CASSGEGGIGEAFF.

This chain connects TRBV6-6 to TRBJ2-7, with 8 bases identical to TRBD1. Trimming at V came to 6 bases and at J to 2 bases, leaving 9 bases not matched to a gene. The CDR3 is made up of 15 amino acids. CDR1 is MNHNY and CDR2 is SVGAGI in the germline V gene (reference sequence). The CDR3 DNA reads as TGTGCCAGCAGATCTTCAGGGGGCTCGACCTACGAGCAGTACTTC. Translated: CASRSSGGSTYEQYF.